These 26 T cell receptor beta chains were sequenced from one sample in a study of long-term antiretroviral therapy in people with HIV. Researchers report immunoSEQ v3.0 was run at survey level. Sequencing was performed with immunoSEQ multiplex PCR; in TCRdb, only in-frame clones are kept and a portion is missing. The sample has about 22,000 clones; 79% are singletons. The sample consisted of unsorted PBMCs, taken 4.1 years after starting antiretroviral therapy. The origin of the receptors is a middle-aged woman with HIV.

This clone was seen a handful of times. The chain is built from TRBV5-3 and TRBJ2-7, with 10 bases that match TRBD2. TRBV5-3 is assigned to the ORF class and has an uncertain function. This CDR3 region has 16 residues. V shed 3 bases, J shed 3 bases, and the junction held 9 bases outside the gene matches. CDR3 nucleotide sequence: TGTGCCAGAAGCTCTTCCCTAGCGGGAGTTTTCTACGAGCAGTACTTC. Translated, it gives CARSSSLAGVFYEQYF.

The sample holds one count of this clone. The chain uses TRBV5-1 and TRBJ1-1, with D unclear. The germline V and J ends were trimmed by 4 bases and 2 bases, with 6 bases remaining between them. This CDR3 is built from 12 residues. Germline V lookup: CDR1 SGHRS, CDR2 YFSETQ. The CDR3 bases are TGCGCCAGCAGCCCCCCAAACACTGAAGCTTTCTTT. Its translation is CASSPPNTEAFF.

This clone has only a few counts. V and J are TRBV19 and TRBJ1-5; D perhaps matches TRBD1 (5 bases). V dropped 8 bases and J dropped 3 bases, with 11 bases sitting between them. The CDR3 runs to 13 residues. Germline-derived CDR1 and CDR2 are LNHDA and SQIVND (reference sequence). The CDR3 coding sequence is TGTGCCAGTTGGGGCAGGAACAATCAGCCCCAGCATTTT. This translates into CASWGRNNQPQHF.

This clone has a handful of counts. Written as DNA, the CDR3 is TGTGCCAGCAGTTTTGTAGGGGGCTACACCTTC. This gives the protein CASSFVGGYTF. V is TRBV27 and J is TRBJ1-2; no firm D call. CDR3 length equals 11 residues. Germline V gene sequence: CDR1 MNHEY, CDR2 SMNVEV (reference sequence). Deletions cut 3 bases from V and 8 bases from J, with 7 bases between.

This chain links TRBV2 with TRBJ2-3; D is undetermined. Looked up from germline, CDR1 is SNHLY and CDR2 is FYNNEI. The V and J ends lost 9 bases and 6 bases respectively, with 13 bases between them. The CDR3 runs 12 residues. For the CDR3, the DNA is TGTGCCAGTAGATTTAGTCGGGATACGCAGTATTTT. Residues: CASRFSRDTQYF.

This chain uses TRBV4-3 with TRBJ2-5, with TRBD2 identical over 10 bases. The CDR3 consists of 15 residues. V gave up 3 bases and J gave up 5 bases; unmatched junction bases: 6. Germline CDR1 is LGHNA and CDR2 is YSLEER. The DNA of the CDR3 is TGCGCCAGCAGCCAGGGTCCGGGACTAGCGGAGACCCAGTACTTC. It is translated as CASSQGPGLAETQYF.

The V call is TRBV7-6, the J call TRBJ2-7, with D possibly being TRBD1 (5 bases). Trimming cost V 1 base and J 4 bases, with 14 bases left between them. Germline V gene sequence: CDR1 SGHVS, CDR2 FNYEAQ. The CDR3 has 15 amino acids. CDR3: CASSLDDSKTYEQYF. The DNA for the CDR3 is TGTGCCAGCAGCTTAGATGACAGCAAGACTTACGAGCAGTACTTC.

The J gene is TRBJ1-2, the V gene TRBV7-2; D is unresolved. Trimming shortened V by 1 base and J by 4 bases, and 10 bases separated the two germline ends. CDR3 length: 14 amino acids. The germline V gene has CDR1 SGHTA and CDR2 FQGNSA. DNA of the CDR3: TGTGCCAGCAGCTTAGGGGTCCCCGGCTATGGCTACACCTTC. As protein: CASSLGVPGYGYTF.

The gene calls are TRBV5-5 and TRBJ2-2, with D uncertain. V shed 3 bases and J shed 4 bases, with 10 bases lying between them. The germline CDR1 and CDR2 sequences are SGHKS and YYEKEE (reference sequence). The CDR3 spans 14 residues. The CDR3 loop is CASSYGPTTGELFF. CDR3 in DNA: TGTGCCAGCAGCTACGGACCGACCACCGGGGAGCTGTTTTTT.

This clone was seen a handful of times. The sample carries other DNA sequences with the same CDR3. V usage is TRBV18 and J usage is TRBJ2-7; 12 nucleotides match TRBD2. Per the germline V gene, CDR1 is KGHSH and CDR2 is LQKENI. The V gene end was trimmed by 3 bases and the J gene end by 2 bases; junction bases not matched to a gene: 2. CDR3 length: 15 residues. CDR3 protein: CASSPSSGGAYEQYF. For the CDR3, the DNA is TGTGCCAGCTCACCCTCTAGCGGGGGGGCCTACGAGCAGTACTTC.

The chain carries TRBV9 and TRBJ2-3, with 7 bases aligning to TRBD2. With V trimmed by 2 bases and J by 5 bases, 8 bases remained unmatched. CDR3 length equals 15 residues. CDR1 and CDR2 from the germline V gene are SGDLS and YYNGEE. This chain's CDR3 is CASSVGGRGRDTQYF. CDR3 bases: TGTGCCAGCAGCGTTGGCGGGAGAGGGAGAGATACGCAGTATTTT.

A few counts support this clone. The CDR3 nucleotides are TGTGCCAGTAGTATGGGACAGGTGAACAATGAGCAGTTCTTC. Translating gives CASSMGQVNNEQFF. The chain employs TRBV19 and TRBJ2-1; 8 bases fit TRBD1. The CDR3 covers 14 residues. Losses at the gene ends were 3 bases for V and 5 bases for J; bases not matched to a gene: 3. The germline gives CDR1 LNHDA, CDR2 SQIVND (reference sequence).

DNA of the CDR3: TGTGCCAGCAGCTACCAACCAAAGAAAAACATTCAGTACTTC. This encodes CASSYQPKKNIQYF. V gene TRBV12-1 combines with J gene TRBJ2-4. TRBV12-1 is classified as a pseudogene. The CDR3 runs 14 residues.

The chain has TRBV6-6 and TRBJ2-3; 8 nucleotides line up with TRBD2. Looked up from germline, CDR1 is MNHNY and CDR2 is SVGAGI (reference sequence). There are 14 residues in the CDR3. Trimming at V came to 6 bases and at J to 3 bases, leaving 5 bases not matched to a gene. DNA of the CDR3: TGTGCCAGCAGGTACGGCGGGGGGACAGATACGCAGTATTTT. This codes for CASRYGGGTDTQYF.

Here the CDR3 DNA reads TGTGCCAGCAGTTTTACCATCGACGAGCAGTACTTC. This codes for CASSFTIDEQYF. This chain links TRBV28 with TRBJ2-7; D is uncertain. Germline V CDR1 and CDR2: MDHEN, SYDVKM. Trimming took off 3 bases at V and 5 bases at J, with 8 bases between the two ends. The CDR3 length is 12 residues.

The chain combines TRBV5-1 with TRBJ1-2; possibly TRBD1 for D (6 bases). V lost 4 bases and J 8 bases, leaving 12 bases between the germline ends. The CDR3 is made up of 12 amino acids. Germline CDR1 reads SGHRS; CDR2 reads YFSETQ. CDR3 DNA: TGCGCCAGCAGCCCCGACAGGCAGGGCTACACCTTC. Translated: CASSPDRQGYTF.

The sample holds one count of this clone. The genes are TRBV13 and TRBJ1-2; unclear D gene. Trimming cost V 3 bases and J 0 bases, with 11 bases left between them. The CDR3 is 15 amino acids. The V gene's germline CDR1 is PRHDT and CDR2 FYEKMQ (reference sequence). The CDR3: CASSLRGFTNYGYTF. The CDR3 bases are TGTGCCAGCAGCTTGAGAGGGTTTACTAACTATGGCTACACCTTC.

The chain joins TRBV6-6 to TRBJ2-7; 10 bases align to TRBD2. The germline gives CDR1 MNHNY, CDR2 SVGAGI (reference sequence). The trim removed 5 bases at V and 3 bases at J, leaving 7 bases unmatched. The CDR3 is 15 amino acids. Here the CDR3 reads CASSDPSGGFYEQYF. DNA of the CDR3: TGTGCCAGCAGTGACCCTAGCGGGGGTTTCTACGAGCAGTACTTC.

This chain connects TRBV4-1 to TRBJ2-4; the D is unclear. There are 17 residues in the CDR3. CDR1 and CDR2 (germline): MGHRA, YSYEKL. The V end lost 0 bases, the J end lost 0 bases, and 12 bases lay between the germline ends. CDR3 protein: CASSQDKGPLAKNIQYF. The CDR3 bases are TGCGCCAGCAGCCAAGATAAAGGTCCGTTAGCCAAAAACATTCAGTACTTC.

This rearrangement joins TRBV7-2 to TRBJ1-1; possible D gene TRBD1, 6 bases. Trimming stripped 4 bases from V and 4 bases from J, with 16 bases between. The CDR3 is made up of 15 amino acids. CDR1 is SGHTA and CDR2 is FQGNSA in the germline V gene. The CDR3 here is CASSSQSTGSTEAFF. CDR3 nucleotide sequence: TGTGCCAGCAGCTCCCAATCCACAGGGAGCACTGAAGCTTTCTTT.

The V call is TRBV4-1, the J call TRBJ2-3; the D is unclear. Germline CDR1 is MGHRA and CDR2 is YSYEKL. The CDR3 extends over 14 amino acids. V was cut by 4 bases and J by 3 bases, with 11 bases left in between. CDR3 sequence reads: CASSRPDSTDTQYF. For the CDR3, the DNA is TGCGCCAGCAGCCGCCCCGACTCGACAGATACGCAGTATTTT.

The rearrangement uses TRBV7-2 and TRBJ2-3, with 12 bases matching TRBD2. The germline gives CDR1 SGHTA, CDR2 FQGNSA. Trimming cost V 4 bases and J 5 bases; bases outside gene matches: 4. CDR3 length: 15 residues. CDR3 loop: CASSSSGGALDTQYF. CDR3 DNA: TGTGCCAGCAGCTCTAGCGGGGGGGCCTTAGATACGCAGTATTTT.

This clone was observed a single time. The rearrangement uses TRBV7-9 and TRBJ2-7; D not resolved. CDR3 length equals 14 residues. CDR1 is SEHNR, CDR2 FQNEAQ, per germline (reference sequence). The V gene lost 4 bases and the J gene lost 10 bases, with 20 bases spanning the gap. The DNA of the CDR3 is TGTGCCAGCAGCTCCGGCTATACTACGGAACCTCAGTACTTC. Its translation is CASSSGYTTEPQYF.

CDR3 protein: CASSFTRSAKTGDQHF. Written as DNA, the CDR3 is TGTGCCAGCAGCTTTACTAGATCGGCCAAGACCGGAGATCAGCATTTT. The chain carries TRBV5-8 and TRBJ1-5; D unclear. CDR1 is SGHTS, CDR2 YDEGEE, per germline. Deletions cut 2 bases from V and 13 bases from J, with 25 bases between. This CDR3 is built from 16 residues. Drawing the rest from reference TRBV5-8 and TRBJ1-5, the complete variable domain is EAGVTQSPTHLIKTRGQQATLRCSPISGHTSVYWYQQALGLGLQFLLWYDEGEERNRGNFPPRFSGRQFPNYSSELNVNALELEDSALYLCASSFTRSAKTGDQHFGDGTRLSIL.

The CDR3 DNA reads as TGCGCCAGCAGCTCTCAGGTTTACACAGATACGCAGTATTTT. Protein product: CASSSQVYTDTQYF. V and J are TRBV5-1 and TRBJ2-3; D call uncertain. Germline CDR1 is SGHRS and CDR2 is YFSETQ. CDR3 length: 14 amino acids. V was trimmed by 3 bases and J by 2 bases, leaving 10 bases between them.

The V gene is TRBV27, the J gene TRBJ2-1, with D possibly TRBD2 on 5 matching bases. Trimming took off 3 bases at V and 3 bases at J, with 18 bases between the two ends. The CDR3 is 17 residues long. Germline V gene sequence: CDR1 MNHEY, CDR2 SMNVEV (reference sequence). The CDR3 DNA follows: TGTGCCAGCAGTTTCGAGGGTCGGACCCCGATCTACAATGAGCAGTTCTTC. It yields the protein CASSFEGRTPIYNEQFF.